The clone carrying this T cell receptor (beta chain) has ten or more counts. The antigen is unknown. These data come from a study of Graves' ophthalmopathy and Graves' hyperthyroidism. Study at large: Samples of peripheral blood were obtained at initial diagnosis, prior to treatment of any kind. Study-wide results and caveats: Most thyroid clonotypes expanded beyond 0.001 frequency were also found in blood. Between ophthalmopathy and stable hyperthyroidism, a 13-signature model drew a separation with about 85% sensitivity and about 81% specificity.

Isolation of PBMCs was performed using roughly 10 ml of fresh peripheral blood. As the template, RNA transcripts were used to amplify TCR beta CDR3 regions. Investigators did first-round RT-PCR with HTBI primers, then second-round multiplex PCR. TCRdb processed the multiplex PCR reads anew with MiXCR; each CDR3 protein has one entry. The sample yields about 210,000 distinct CDR3 sequences, just under 30% seen once. Sequencing was carried out using peripheral blood. This TCR derives from a man aged 50 to 60 with Graves' ophthalmopathy.

The CDR3 nucleotides are TGTGCCAGCAGTTTAGGGATCCCCTACGAGCAGTACTTC. Translating gives CASSLGIPYEQYF. The gene calls are TRBV27 and TRBJ2-7; D not resolved. Trimming took 2 bases from V and 2 from J, leaving 7 bases between them. The CDR3 contains 13 residues. Germline assignment: CDR1 MNHEY and CDR2 SMNVEV (reference sequence).